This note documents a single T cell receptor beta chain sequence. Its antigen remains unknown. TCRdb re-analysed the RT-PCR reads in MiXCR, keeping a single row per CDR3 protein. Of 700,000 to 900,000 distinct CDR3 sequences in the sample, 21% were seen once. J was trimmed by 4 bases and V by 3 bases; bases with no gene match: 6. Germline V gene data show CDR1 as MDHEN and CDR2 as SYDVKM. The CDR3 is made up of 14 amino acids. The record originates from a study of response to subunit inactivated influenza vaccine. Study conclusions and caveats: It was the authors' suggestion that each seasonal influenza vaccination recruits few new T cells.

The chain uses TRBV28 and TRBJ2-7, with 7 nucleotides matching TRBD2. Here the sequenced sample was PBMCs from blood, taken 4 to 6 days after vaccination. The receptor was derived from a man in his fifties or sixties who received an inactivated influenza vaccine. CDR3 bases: TGTGCCAGCAGTTTGGGGGGGTCGGGGTACGAGCAGTACTTC. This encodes CASSLGGSGYEQYF. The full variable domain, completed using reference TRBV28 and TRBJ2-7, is DVKVTQSSRYLVKRTGEKVFLECVQDMDHENMFWYRQDPGLGLRLIYFSYDVKMKEKGDIPEGYSVSREKKERFSLILESASTNQTSMYLCASSLGGSGYEQYFGPGTRLTVT.